This TCR beta chain was identified in a study of shared clonotypes between healthy human individuals. Study-wide points: Compared with clonotypes that all four donors shared, non-shared clonotypes had lower generation probabilities. In the sorted subsets, rarefaction showed sequencing was incomplete despite large depth.

Germline lookup yields CDR1 SGHVS and CDR2 FNYEAQ. The CDR3 extends over 14 amino acids. V was clipped by 5 bases and J by 2 bases, with 7 bases between them. As concerns this clone: Its specificity is unknown.

Deep was the level at which the assay was run. The protocol was immunoSEQ multiplex PCR, while the TCRdb copy is restricted to in-frame clones and leaves out a portion. The table includes some 2.3 million clones, over 85% detected once. The sequence was collected from a man between 18 and 29 years old in good health. Some clones in this sample may be carry-over from other donors' samples. The V call is TRBV7-6, the J call TRBJ2-6; no firm D call. Sample: naive CD4+ T cells from PBMCs. The subset was: CD45RA+ positively selected. The CDR3 protein is CASSTFAGANVLTF. CDR3 in DNA: TGTGCCAGCAGCACCTTCGCTGGGGCCAACGTCCTGACTTTC. Drawing the rest from reference TRBV7-6 and TRBJ2-6, the complete variable domain is GAGVSQSPRYKVTKRGQDVALRCDPISGHVSLYWYRQALGQGPEFLTYFNYEAQQDKSGLPNDRFSAERPEGSISTLTIQRTEQRDSAMYRCASSTFAGANVLTFGAGSRLTVL.